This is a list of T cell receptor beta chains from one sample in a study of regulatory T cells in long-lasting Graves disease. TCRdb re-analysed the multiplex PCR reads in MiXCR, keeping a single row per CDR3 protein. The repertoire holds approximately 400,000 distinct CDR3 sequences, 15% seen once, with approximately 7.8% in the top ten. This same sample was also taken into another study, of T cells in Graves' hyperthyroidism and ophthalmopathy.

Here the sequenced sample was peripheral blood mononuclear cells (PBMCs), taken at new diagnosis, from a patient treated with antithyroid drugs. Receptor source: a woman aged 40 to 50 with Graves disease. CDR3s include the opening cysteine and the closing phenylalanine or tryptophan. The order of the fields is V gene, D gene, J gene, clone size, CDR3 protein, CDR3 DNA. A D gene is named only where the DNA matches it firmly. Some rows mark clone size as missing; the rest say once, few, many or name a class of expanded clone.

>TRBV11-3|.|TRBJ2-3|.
CASTPGADTQYF
TGTGCCAGCACTCCCGGGGCAGATACGCAGTATTTT
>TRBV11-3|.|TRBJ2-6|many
CASNPAGSPTGANVLTF
TGTGCCAGCAACCCAGCAGGTTCGCCGACTGGGGCCAACGTCCTGACTTTC
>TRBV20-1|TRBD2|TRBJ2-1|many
CSASVRSPSGRSGYNEQFF
TGCAGTGCTAGTGTTAGGAGTCCTAGCGGGAGGAGTGGGTACAATGAGCAGTTCTTC
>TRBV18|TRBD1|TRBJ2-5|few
CASSPLGPGTEEETQYF
TGTGCCAGCTCACCACTCGGGCCTGGGACAGAGGAAGAGACCCAGTACTTC
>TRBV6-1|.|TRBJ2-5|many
CASSGGTQYF
TGTGCCAGCAGTGGGGGGACCCAGTACTTC
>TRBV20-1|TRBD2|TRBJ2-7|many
CSARSGREWEQYF
TGCAGTGCTAGAAGCGGGAGGGAGTGGGAGCAGTACTTC
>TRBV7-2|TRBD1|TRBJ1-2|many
CASSLANRGRSYGYTF
TGTGCCAGCAGCTTAGCAAACAGGGGGCGCAGCTATGGCTACACCTTC
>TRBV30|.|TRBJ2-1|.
CAWSVMGNEQFF
TGTGCCTGGAGTGTAATGGGGAATGAGCAGTTCTTC
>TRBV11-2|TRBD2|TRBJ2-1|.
CASSLGGLAETYNEQFF
TGTGCCAGCAGCTTGGGAGGACTAGCGGAGACCTACAATGAGCAGTTCTTC
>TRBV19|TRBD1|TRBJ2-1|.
CASRQDRATYNEQFF
TGTGCCAGTAGACAGGACAGGGCAACCTACAATGAGCAGTTCTTC
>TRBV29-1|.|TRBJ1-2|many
CSVFQPGPTNYGYTF
TGCAGCGTTTTCCAGCCAGGTCCTACTAACTATGGCTACACCTTC
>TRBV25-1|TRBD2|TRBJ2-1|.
CASSESSGSENEQFF
TGTGCCAGCAGTGAATCTAGCGGGAGCGAGAATGAGCAGTTCTTC
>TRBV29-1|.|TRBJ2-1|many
CSVESFEQTFYNEQFF
TGCAGCGTTGAAAGCTTTGAACAGACCTTCTACAATGAGCAGTTCTTC
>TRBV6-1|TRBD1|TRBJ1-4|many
CASSLLGTATNEKLFF
TGTGCCAGCAGCCTTCTTGGGACAGCAACTAATGAAAAACTGTTTTTT
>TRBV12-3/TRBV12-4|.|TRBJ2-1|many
CASRQGTPYNEQFF
TGTGCCAGCCGTCAGGGAACCCCCTACAATGAGCAGTTCTTC
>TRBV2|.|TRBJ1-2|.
CASSEVVENFYGYTF
TGTGCCAGCAGTGAAGTGGTAGAAAACTTCTATGGCTACACCTTC
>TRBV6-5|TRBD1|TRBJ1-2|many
CASSYQTGAEYGYTF
TGTGCCAGCAGTTACCAGACAGGGGCGGAGTATGGCTACACCTTC
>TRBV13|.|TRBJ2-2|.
CASSNRSGLNTGELFF
TGTGCCAGCAGCAACCGGTCGGGGTTGAACACCGGGGAGCTGTTTTTT
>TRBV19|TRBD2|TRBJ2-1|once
CASSTGTSRDNEQFF
TGTGCCAGTTCTACCGGGACTAGCAGGGACAATGAGCAGTTCTTC
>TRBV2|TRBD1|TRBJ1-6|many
CASSGGGASPNSPLHF
TGTGCCAGCAGTGGAGGGGGCGCTTCTCCTAATTCACCCCTCCACTTT
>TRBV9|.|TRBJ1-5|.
CASSVEGTVDQPQHF
TGTGCCAGCAGCGTAGAGGGGACTGTTGATCAGCCCCAGCATTTT
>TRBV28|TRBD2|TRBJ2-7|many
CASSSGGGYEQYF
TGTGCCAGCAGTTCGGGGGGGGGGTACGAGCAGTACTTC
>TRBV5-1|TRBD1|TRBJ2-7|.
CASSVSGTGSEQYF
TGCGCCAGCAGCGTATCCGGGACAGGGTCCGAGCAGTACTTC
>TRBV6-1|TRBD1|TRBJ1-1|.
CASKPGQLNTEAFF
TGTGCCAGCAAACCGGGACAGTTGAACACTGAAGCTTTCTTT